Listed below are T cell receptor beta chains from one sample, sequenced in a study of T cell responses to AZD1222 COVID-19 vaccine. Libraries were prepared by immunoSEQ multiplex PCR; TCRdb keeps only in-frame clonotypes and omits some of them. The table shows 82,000 or so clones, with over 90% occurring only once. Sequences were derived from peripheral blood, sampled on day 0 of AZD1222 vaccination. Source of these receptors: an adult in good health. Both conserved end residues are trimmed from each CDR3. The D gene is left open where the match is weak. Clone sizes are given selectively: once, few, many, or a class where the clone is expanded.

V,J,D,size,CDR3
TRBV5-5,TRBJ2-5,TRBD2,.,ASSLIGGYWETQY
TRBV3-1/TRBV3-2,TRBJ1-3,.,.,ASSQDGRGIGGNTIY
TRBV5-1,TRBJ2-3,.,once,ASSLSRVATDTQY
TRBV5-1,TRBJ1-4,TRBD1,.,ASSRDSAYEKLF
TRBV28,TRBJ1-5,.,.,ASSSPQGAGGVQPQH
TRBV28,TRBJ2-5,TRBD2,.,ASTGGGASFGETQY
TRBV6-6,TRBJ2-7,TRBD2,.,ASSSPSGGGSYEQY
TRBV29-1,TRBJ1-5,TRBD1,.,SVVDRGDQPQH
TRBV7-6,TRBJ1-6,.,.,ASSFVAGVGSPLH
TRBV19,TRBJ1-6,TRBD1,.,ASSIAAGQDYNSPLH
TRBV27,TRBJ2-2,TRBD1,.,ASTDPTGGTGELF
TRBV2,TRBJ2-5,.,.,ASSEGRKTQY
TRBV23-1,TRBJ1-6,.,.,ASSQYYGAVNQVNGSPLH
TRBV5-6,TRBJ1-4,TRBD1,.,ASSYAPGGTEKLF
TRBV6-5,TRBJ1-1,.,.,ASRLGGLNTEAF
TRBV19,TRBJ2-3,.,.,ASSTGGRGPTDTQY
TRBV7-9,TRBJ1-2,TRBD1,.,ASSPDRGAGYGYT
TRBV2,TRBJ1-2,.,.,ASSAAGLYGYT
TRBV3-1/TRBV3-2,TRBJ2-1,TRBD1,.,ASSQGDRVTNEQF
TRBV5-6,TRBJ1-3,.,.,ASSFFEGNTIY
TRBV6-5,TRBJ1-1,TRBD1,.,ASNHAQGTGEAF
TRBV7-2,TRBJ2-5,.,.,ASSSPLGLQETQY
TRBV19,TRBJ1-4,.,.,ASSIQTQNEKLF
TRBV19,TRBJ1-1,.,.,ASSIPQTNTEAF
TRBV19,TRBJ1-6,.,.,ASSIQAKMALH
TRBV18,TRBJ1-1,.,.,ASSEMTGIQAF
TRBV29-1,TRBJ1-4,TRBD1,.,SVHGDREGNEKLF
TRBV5-4,TRBJ2-5,.,medium-sized,ASSNPQETQY
TRBV7-2,TRBJ1-2,.,.,ASSLEWSGVGVYGYT
TRBV28,TRBJ2-5,.,.,ASSAQGNGEETQY
TRBV6-6,TRBJ1-2,.,once,ASSYSGMGGIDT
TRBV6-1,TRBJ1-1,.,.,ASSRYPGPTEAF
TRBV19,TRBJ1-2,TRBD1,few,ASSILAGGYGYT
TRBV7-2,TRBJ2-7,TRBD2,.,ASRLAGNSYEQY
TRBV11-2,TRBJ2-3,.,.,ASTDLVRVGTDTQY
TRBV9,TRBJ1-2,.,.,ASSALNYGYT
TRBV25-1,TRBJ1-1,.,.,ASSEFVPPGDTEAF
TRBV12-3/TRBV12-4,TRBJ1-2,.,.,ASSSTNYGYT
TRBV7-6,TRBJ2-2,.,.,ATRSGTPVTGELF
TRBV3-1/TRBV3-2,TRBJ1-1,.,.,ASSQDIRGTEAF
TRBV2,TRBJ2-7,TRBD1,.,ASSDRDRPPYEQY
TRBV11-3,TRBJ2-7,.,.,ASSLWGHEQY
TRBV5-6,TRBJ1-2,.,few,ASRVGGDYGYT
TRBV10-3,TRBJ1-6,.,.,AISELGRQGGSPLH
TRBV6-4,TRBJ2-7,.,.,ATPPHEQY
TRBV6-5,TRBJ1-5,TRBD1,.,ASSKTGADNQPQH
TRBV5-1,TRBJ2-2,.,.,ASSAATGELF
TRBV10-3,TRBJ2-7,.,few,AISDYRRGALNEQY
TRBV10-3,TRBJ2-7,TRBD1,.,AIAGQGINEQY
TRBV3-1/TRBV3-2,TRBJ1-6,.,.,ASSPGRGNSPLH
TRBV5-4,TRBJ1-2,.,.,ASRTVGQSSMGYT
TRBV5-5,TRBJ2-7,.,.,ASSLDTYEQY
TRBV2,TRBJ2-5,TRBD1,.,ASSERMPGQGETQY
TRBV3-1/TRBV3-2,TRBJ2-3,.,.,ASSLGTVTDTQY